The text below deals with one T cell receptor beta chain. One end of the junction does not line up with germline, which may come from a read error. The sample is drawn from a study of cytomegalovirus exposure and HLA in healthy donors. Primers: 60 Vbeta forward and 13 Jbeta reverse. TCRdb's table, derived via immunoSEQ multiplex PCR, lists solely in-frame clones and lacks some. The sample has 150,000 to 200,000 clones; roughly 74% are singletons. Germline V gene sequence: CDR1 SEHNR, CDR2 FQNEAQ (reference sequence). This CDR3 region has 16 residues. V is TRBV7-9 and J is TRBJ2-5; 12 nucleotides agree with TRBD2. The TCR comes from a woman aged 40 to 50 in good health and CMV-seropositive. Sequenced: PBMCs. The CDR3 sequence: CSSTGASSGRGETQYF. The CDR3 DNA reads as TGTTCCAGCACGGGTGCTTCTAGCGGGAGGGGGGAGACCCAGTACTTC.